The 26 T cell receptor beta chains in this list originate from one sample, sequenced in a study of blood T cell repertoires in COVID-19. Here immunoSEQ multiplex PCR was the method, and the copy in TCRdb shows in-frame clones only, minus some. The sample gives 20,000 to 30,000 clones, roughly 79% of which show up once; about 16% is in the top ten. The specimen sequenced was peripheral blood. The receptors stem from an elderly man with active or convalescent COVID-19.

This chain uses TRBV7-2 with TRBJ1-4; TRBD1 aligns across 9 bases. Trimming at V came to 6 bases and at J to 5 bases, leaving 4 bases not matched to a gene. CDR3 length equals 14 residues. From germline, CDR1 is SGHTA and CDR2 FQGNSA. The CDR3 region is CASRRQGGNEKLFF. The CDR3 DNA is TGTGCCAGCAGGCGACAGGGGGGCAATGAAAAACTGTTTTTT.

The chain employs TRBV3-1 (or the pseudogene TRBV3-2) and TRBJ1-5, with D maybe TRBD1 (5 bases). Trimming shortened V by 1 base and J by 7 bases, and 11 bases separated the two germline ends. The germline V gene encodes CDR1 LGHDT and CDR2 YNNKEL (reference sequence). CDR3 length: 14 residues. The CDR3 protein is CASSQVRGIQPQHF. Written as DNA, the CDR3 is TGTGCCAGCAGCCAAGTTCGGGGGATACAGCCCCAGCATTTT.

This clone was seen just once. V is TRBV29-1 and J is TRBJ2-7, with TRBD1 as a possible D gene (6 bases). V gave up 5 bases and J gave up 1 base, with 15 bases separating them. CDR3 length: 14 amino acids. In germline, CDR1 is SQVTM, CDR2 ANQGSEA. The CDR3 nucleotides are TGCAGCGTTCCCCACAGGGCCCCTTCCTACGAGCAGTACTTC. This gives the protein CSVPHRAPSYEQYF.

This rearrangement joins TRBV6-6 to TRBJ2-5; D gene uncertain. This CDR3 has 12 amino acids. The V end lost 7 bases, the J end lost 2 bases, and 8 bases lay between the germline ends. The germline gives CDR1 MNHNY, CDR2 SVGAGI (reference sequence). For the CDR3, the DNA is TGTGCCAGCACGTGGAGTCAAGAGACCCAGTACTTC. This translates into CASTWSQETQYF.

The chain recombines TRBV2 with TRBJ2-2, with D possibly TRBD1 on 6 matching bases. This CDR3 has 14 amino acids. V lost 7 bases to trimming and J lost 4 bases, with 13 bases between them. Germline loops: CDR1 SNHLY, CDR2 FYNNEI. Here the CDR3 DNA reads TGTGCCAGCAACAACAGGGACGTCACCGGGGAGCTGTTTTTT. It specifies CASNNRDVTGELFF.

The CDR3 DNA reads TGTGCCAGCAGCTTCCGACAGAGAGGAGGGCAAGAGACCCAGTACTTC. The encoded protein is CASSFRQRGGQETQYF. This rearrangement joins TRBV9 to TRBJ2-5; tentative D call: TRBD2 (6 bases). The ends were cut back, 4 bases at V and 2 bases at J, with 18 bases in the middle. This CDR3 is built from 16 residues. Per germline, CDR1 SGDLS and CDR2 YYNGEE.

The V and J genes are TRBV2 and TRBJ2-7, with 8 bases identical to TRBD2. CDR1 SNHLY and CDR2 FYNNEI come from the germline V gene. This CDR3 is 14 amino acids long. V shed 3 bases, J shed 5 bases, and the junction held 6 bases outside the gene matches. CDR3 sequence: CASSDLGTRNEQYF. CDR3 nucleotide sequence: TGTGCCAGCAGTGATCTGGGGACTAGGAACGAGCAGTACTTC.

V gene TRBV7-7 combines with J gene TRBJ2-5; D may be TRBD1 (6 bases). Deletions cut 3 bases from V and 7 bases from J, with 12 bases between. This CDR3 is built from 13 residues. From germline, CDR1 is SSHAT and CDR2 FNYEAQ (reference sequence). As DNA, the CDR3 is TGTGCCAGCAGCTTTGGGGGCGAAGGGACCCAGTACTTC. This encodes CASSFGGEGTQYF.

In its sample, this clone was seen once. The chain recombines TRBV7-2 with TRBJ1-2; the match to TRBD1 covers 7 bases. Unmatched junction bases numbered 8, after V lost 3 bases and J lost 7 bases. The CDR3 runs to 14 residues. Germline loops: CDR1 SGHTA, CDR2 FQGNSA. CDR3 loop: CASSFRQGSSGYTF. CDR3 DNA sequence: TGTGCCAGCAGCTTCCGACAGGGTTCTTCTGGCTACACCTTC.

This clone is a singleton in its sample. The genes are TRBV11-2 and TRBJ2-3; the match to TRBD1 covers 7 bases. Unmatched junction bases numbered 4, after V lost 4 bases and J lost 0 bases. This CDR3 is 15 amino acids long. Germline-derived CDR1 and CDR2 are SGHAT and FQNNGV. The DNA for the CDR3 is TGTGCCAGCAGCTCGGACAGGCTAAGCACAGATACGCAGTATTTT. Translating gives CASSSDRLSTDTQYF.

The CDR3 spells CASSFAGQGYEQYF. The CDR3 DNA reads as TGCGCCAGCAGTTTCGCCGGACAGGGCTACGAGCAGTACTTC. The chain couples TRBV5-1 to TRBJ2-7; 8 bases agree with TRBD1. The CDR3 has 14 residues. V shed 5 bases and J 3 bases; nucleotides not matched to a gene: 7. Germline V lookup: CDR1 SGHRS, CDR2 YFSETQ. The variable domain in full, with the rest retrieved from reference TRBV5-1 and TRBJ2-7, is KAGVTQTPRYLIKTRGQQVTLSCSPISGHRSVSWYQQTPGQGLQFLFEYFSETQRNKGNFPGRFSGRQFSNSRSEMNVSTLELGDSALYLCASSFAGQGYEQYFGPGTRLTVT.

The chain is built from TRBV6-2 or TRBV6-3 and TRBJ2-7, with TRBD2 identical over 14 bases. CDR3 length: 16 amino acids. The V and J ends lost 5 bases and 7 bases, in that order; junction bases with no gene match: 10. Germline CDR1 MNHEY, CDR2 SVGEGT. The CDR3 region has the DNA TGTGCCAGCAGTCGACTAGCGGGAGGGCGACTAAGGGAGCAGTACTTC. Residues: CASSRLAGGRLREQYF.

The V and J genes are TRBV27 and TRBJ2-7, with D possibly TRBD2 on 5 matching bases. This CDR3 comprises 13 residues. Trimming left V 2 bases short and J 3 bases short, with 8 bases between. Germline CDR1 is MNHEY and CDR2 is SMNVEV (reference sequence). CDR3: CASSLGRNYEQYF. In nucleotides, the CDR3 is TGTGCCAGCAGTTTAGGGAGAAACTACGAGCAGTACTTC.

This chain links TRBV12-3 or TRBV12-4 with TRBJ1-2; tentatively, D is TRBD1 (5 bases). This CDR3 comprises 13 residues. V dropped 6 bases and J dropped 2 bases, with 10 bases sitting between them. The CDR3 sequence is CASSLGGNYGYTF. In DNA, the CDR3 is TGTGCCAGCAGCCTCGGGGGGAACTATGGCTACACCTTC.

This rearrangement joins TRBV28 to TRBJ1-3; maybe TRBD1 (6 bases). The CDR3 is 15 residues long. Germline V gene sequence: CDR1 MDHEN, CDR2 SYDVKM. V was trimmed by 5 bases and J by 2 bases, leaving 13 bases between them. DNA of the CDR3: TGTGCCAGCAGTATCAGGGGCCTAACTGGAAACACCATATATTTT. Its translation: CASSIRGLTGNTIYF.

CDR3 amino acids: CASSQGQGSDGYTF. Here the CDR3 DNA reads TGTGCCAGCTCGCAGGGACAGGGGTCGGATGGCTACACCTTC. This chain uses TRBV18 with TRBJ1-2; 10 bases align to TRBD1. The length of the CDR3 is 14 residues. Germline CDR1 and CDR2: KGHSH and LQKENI. Trimming removed 6 bases from V and 6 bases from J; junction bases left unmatched: 7. Variable domain in full (rest from reference TRBV18 and TRBJ1-2): NAGVMQNPRHLVRRRGQEARLRCSPMKGHSHVYWYRQLPEEGLKFMVYLQKENIIDESGMPKERFSAEFPKEGPSILRIQQVVRGDSAAYFCASSQGQGSDGYTFGSGTRLTVV.

V gene TRBV18 combines with J gene TRBJ2-2, with 8 bases fitting TRBD1. The J segment lost 5 bases and the V segment lost 2 bases, leaving 10 bases of the junction unmatched. CDR1 KGHSH and CDR2 LQKENI come from the germline V gene. The CDR3 totals 17 residues. CDR3 sequence: CASSPFQGAEVTGELFF. CDR3 DNA sequence: TGTGCCAGCTCACCATTCCAGGGGGCAGAAGTTACCGGGGAGCTGTTTTTT. The whole variable domain, remainder taken from reference TRBV18 and TRBJ2-2, is NAGVMQNPRHLVRRRGQEARLRCSPMKGHSHVYWYRQLPEEGLKFMVYLQKENIIDESGMPKERFSAEFPKEGPSILRIQQVVRGDSAAYFCASSPFQGAEVTGELFFGEGSRLTVL.

The chain combines TRBV4-2 with TRBJ1-6, with TRBD1 matching over 8 bases. Losses at the gene ends were 2 bases for V and 8 bases for J; bases not matched to a gene: 5. Germline CDR1 is LGHNA and CDR2 is YNFKEQ. The CDR3 loop spans 15 amino acids. The CDR3 here is CASSQSDRAYSPLHF. In DNA, the CDR3 is TGTGCCAGCAGCCAATCGGACAGGGCTTATTCACCCCTCCACTTT.

V and J are TRBV11-2 and TRBJ2-1; TRBD2 aligns across 15 bases. The CDR3 spans 14 residues. Germline V gives CDR1 SGHAT, CDR2 FQNNGV. V was pared by 6 bases and J by 7 bases, with 1 base of the junction left unmatched. Written as DNA, the CDR3 is TGTGCCAGCAGGGGACTAGCGGGGGGTAATGAGCAGTTCTTC. The encoded protein is CASRGLAGGNEQFF.

The chain's CDR3 is CASSSYGTGLEKLFF. CDR3 nucleotide sequence: TGTGCCAGCAGCTCTTACGGGACAGGGCTTGAAAAACTGTTTTTT. The V and J genes are TRBV6-2 or TRBV6-3 and TRBJ1-4; 9 nucleotides line up with TRBD1. The CDR3 extends over 15 amino acids. CDR1 is MNHEY and CDR2 is SVGEGT in the germline V gene. The trim removed 6 bases at V and 7 bases at J, leaving 9 bases unmatched.

The chain employs TRBV28 and TRBJ1-2; tentative D call: TRBD1 (5 bases). Germline V gene sequence: CDR1 MDHEN, CDR2 SYDVKM. The CDR3 is 16 amino acids. V was pared by 7 bases and J by 4 bases, with 22 bases between. The CDR3 sequence is CASIPSGGGAAYGYTF. The CDR3 DNA follows: TGTGCCAGCATTCCGTCCGGGGGGGGAGCCGCCTATGGCTACACCTTC.

A remark on this clone: The sample holds other DNA sequences that translate to the same CDR3. The J gene is TRBJ1-5, the V gene TRBV28; tentatively, D is TRBD1 (5 bases). CDR3 length: 12 amino acids. CDR1 is MDHEN, CDR2 SYDVKM, per germline. V lost 5 bases to trimming and J lost 4 bases, with 6 bases between them. The CDR3 DNA sequence: TGTGCCAGCAGTGGGGGGAATCAGCCCCAGCATTTT. This codes for CASSGGNQPQHF.

V and J are TRBV5-1 and TRBJ2-3; D uncertain. The CDR3 runs 14 residues. With 0 bases removed from V and 1 base from J, the gap between germline ends came to 6 bases. The V gene's germline CDR1 is SGHRS and CDR2 YFSETQ. The CDR3 sequence is CASSLGLGTDTQYF. CDR3 bases: TGCGCCAGCAGCTTGGGGCTCGGCACAGATACGCAGTATTTT. Looking up the rest from reference TRBV5-1 and TRBJ2-3 gives the full variable domain: KAGVTQTPRYLIKTRGQQVTLSCSPISGHRSVSWYQQTPGQGLQFLFEYFSETQRNKGNFPGRFSGRQFSNSRSEMNVSTLELGDSALYLCASSLGLGTDTQYFGPGTRLTVL.

This rearrangement joins TRBV5-4 to TRBJ1-1, with a tentative D call TRBD1 (5 bases). Germline loops: CDR1 SGHNT, CDR2 YYREEE (reference sequence). The CDR3 covers 14 residues. Trimming left V 1 base short and J 4 bases short, with 11 bases between. The CDR3 DNA follows: TGTGCCAGCAGCTTGAACAGGCCGGGCACTGAAGCTTTCTTT. This gives the protein CASSLNRPGTEAFF.

This chain joins TRBV10-3 and TRBJ2-1; D is possibly TRBD2 (7 bases). The CDR3 spans 14 residues. Germline V gives CDR1 ENHRY, CDR2 SYGVKD. V dropped 5 bases and J dropped 8 bases, with 16 bases sitting between them. The CDR3 spells CAISTGGGIDEQFF. The CDR3 coding sequence is TGTGCCATCAGTACGGGGGGCGGGATCGATGAGCAGTTCTTC.

The chain joins TRBV3-1 (or the pseudogene TRBV3-2) to TRBJ1-5, with unresolved D. V was shortened by 2 bases and J by 3 bases, with 5 bases between the two germline ends. CDR3 size: 13 residues. Germline V gene sequence: CDR1 LGHDT, CDR2 YNNKEL (reference sequence). The CDR3 sequence: CASSQLINQPQHF. The CDR3 DNA sequence: TGTGCCAGCAGCCAACTTATCAATCAGCCCCAGCATTTT.